One and the same sample provided the 32 T cell receptor beta chains below, sequenced in a study of T cell changes during pregnancy in multiple sclerosis. The data were produced by immunoSEQ multiplex PCR, yet TCRdb's version contains in-frame clones alone and is incomplete. The data contain tens of thousands of clones, around 92% of them seen just once; the ten biggest clones take up around 0.64%. The specimen comprised peripheral blood, sampled in the third trimester of pregnancy. All receptors derive from a female donor in good health, enrolled as a control in a pregnancy study.

This clone appeared a single time. This chain uses TRBV5-4 with TRBJ2-7, with D hard to call. From germline, CDR1 is SGHNT and CDR2 YYREEE (reference sequence). Trimming stripped 3 bases from V and 5 bases from J, with 3 bases between. This CDR3 is built from 10 residues. The CDR3 reads CASSYNEQYF. The CDR3 bases are TGTGCCAGCAGCTACAACGAGCAGTACTTC. The variable domain in full, with the rest retrieved from reference TRBV5-4 and TRBJ2-7, is ETGVTQSPTHLIKTRGQQVTLRCSSQSGHNTVSWYQQALGQGPQFIFQYYREEENGRGNFPPRFSGLQFPNYSSELNVNALELDDSALYLCASSYNEQYFGPGTRLTVT.

The chain recombines TRBV7-9 with TRBJ1-3; tentative D call: TRBD1 (5 bases). The CDR3 contains 16 residues. V was pared by 2 bases and J by 0 bases, with 11 bases between. Germline values: CDR1 SEHNR, CDR2 FQNEAQ (reference sequence). CDR3 in amino acids: CASSLHGADSGNTIYF. CDR3 DNA sequence: TGTGCCAGCAGCTTACATGGGGCGGACTCTGGAAACACCATATATTTT. Complete variable domain (other parts from reference TRBV7-9 and TRBJ1-3): DTGVSQNPRHKITKRGQNVTFRCDPISEHNRLYWYRQTLGQGPEFLTYFQNEAQLEKSRLLSDRFSAERPKGSFSTLEIQRTEQGDSAMYLCASSLHGADSGNTIYFGEGSWLTVV.

The chain is built from TRBV11-2 and TRBJ2-5; TRBD2 agrees at 14 bases. Trimming took 1 base from V and 2 from J; bases not matched to a gene: 3. Germline loops: CDR1 SGHAT, CDR2 FQNNGV. This CDR3 is built from 17 residues. In DNA form, the CDR3 reads TGTGCCAGCAGCTTAGTGGGACTAGCGGGGGCTCAAGAGACCCAGTACTTC. Its protein product is CASSLVGLAGAQETQYF.

Only one count was recorded for this clone. The chain recombines TRBV29-1 with TRBJ2-7; perhaps TRBD2 as D (6 bases). The V end was cut by 4 bases, the J end by 2 bases, with 15 bases between. Germline CDR1 SQVTM, CDR2 ANQGSEA. This CDR3 is 14 amino acids long. CDR3: CSVVLTGVTYEQYF. CDR3 bases: TGCAGCGTTGTACTGACGGGAGTGACCTACGAGCAGTACTTC.

The chain combines TRBV6-5 with TRBJ2-1; 8 positions match TRBD1. The length of the CDR3 is 15 residues. Germline CDR1 MNHEY, CDR2 SVGAGI. V shed 6 bases and J 4 bases; nucleotides not matched to a gene: 8. The CDR3 spells CASRLDRGTYNEQFF. The CDR3 bases are TGTGCCAGCAGACTAGACAGGGGAACGTACAATGAGCAGTTCTTC.

The rearrangement uses TRBV6-6 and TRBJ2-7; no clear D. The length of the CDR3 is 15 residues. Germline V gives CDR1 MNHNY, CDR2 SVGAGI (reference sequence). The V and J ends lost 2 bases and 2 bases respectively, with 13 bases between them. The CDR3 DNA reads TGTGCCAGCAGTTACCCTTACAGTACAACCTACGAGCAGTACTTC. Translation gives CASSYPYSTTYEQYF.

This chain uses TRBV5-1 with TRBJ1-2; TRBD1 matches 10 bases. There are 18 residues in the CDR3. V dropped 4 bases and J dropped 3; count of bases not matched to a gene: 15. CDR1 and CDR2 (germline): SGHRS, YFSETQ. DNA of the CDR3: TGCGCCAGCAGCGACTGGGGACAGGGGACCTATCTTGACTATGGCTACACCTTC. This encodes CASSDWGQGTYLDYGYTF.

The CDR3 coding sequence is TGTGCCAGCAGCGGAAGGGGGCGCAGGTCTGGGGCCAACGTCCTGACTTTC. Protein sequence: CASSGRGRRSGANVLTF. This sequence joins TRBV11-2 and TRBJ2-6, with 7 nucleotides matching TRBD1. V shed 5 bases and J 1 base; nucleotides not matched to a gene: 8. In germline, CDR1 is SGHAT, CDR2 FQNNGV. The CDR3 runs 17 residues.

The chain has TRBV28 and TRBJ2-1, with D perhaps matching TRBD1 (5 bases). Trimming cost V 5 bases and J 2 bases, with 13 bases left between them. Germline V gene lookup returns CDR1 MDHEN and CDR2 SYDVKM. This CDR3 region has 15 residues. CDR3 region: CASSRDRPTYNEQFF. The CDR3 nucleotides read TGTGCCAGCAGTCGCGACAGACCCACCTACAATGAGCAGTTCTTC.

The chain recombines TRBV5-1 with TRBJ1-2; tentatively, D is TRBD1 (5 bases). Germline V gene lookup returns CDR1 SGHRS and CDR2 YFSETQ. This CDR3 comprises 15 residues. V lost 0 bases, J lost 2 bases, and 11 bases lay in between. In DNA, the CDR3 is TGCGCCAGCAGCTTGGGGGGGGGAGGCAACTATGGCTACACCTTC. Translated: CASSLGGGGNYGYTF.

The chain couples TRBV5-5 to TRBJ1-2; D remains unclear. CDR3 size: 14 residues. With 0 bases removed from V and 12 bases from J, the gap between germline ends came to 18 bases. Germline CDR1 is SGHKS and CDR2 is YYEKEE (reference sequence). CDR3 bases: TGTGCCAGCAGCTTGGCCGGTGGCAGCCTCGGGGACACCTTC. Protein: CASSLAGGSLGDTF.

This clone was picked up one time. This chain joins TRBV10-3 and TRBJ1-1, with TRBD1 as a possible D gene (6 bases). Trimming removed 8 bases from V and 0 bases from J, with 22 bases in between. Germline V gene data show CDR1 as ENHRY and CDR2 as SYGVKD. CDR3 length: 17 residues. The CDR3 is CAIGTGQLLQMNTEAFF. CDR3 in DNA: TGTGCCATCGGAACCGGACAGCTACTGCAAATGAACACTGAAGCTTTCTTT.

This chain links TRBV2 with TRBJ1-2, with TRBD1 matching over 11 bases. The germline V gene encodes CDR1 SNHLY and CDR2 FYNNEI. This CDR3 has 14 residues. The ends lost 6 bases at V and 4 bases at J; junction bases unmatched: 4. The CDR3 DNA reads as TGTGCCAGCAGAGGGACAGGGGGTGTCTATGGCTACACCTTC. As protein: CASRGTGGVYGYTF.

The chain employs TRBV6-1 and TRBJ1-1; the match to TRBD1 covers 7 bases. The CDR3 spans 17 residues. Germline V CDR1 and CDR2: MNHNS, SASEGT. V dropped 3 bases and J dropped 0; count of bases not matched to a gene: 10. CDR3 coding DNA: TGTGCCAGCAGTGACCGGGACAGATCATACTTGAACACTGAAGCTTTCTTT. Translated, it gives CASSDRDRSYLNTEAFF.

This chain connects TRBV6-1 to TRBJ1-6; no definite D call. Germline CDR1 and CDR2: MNHNS and SASEGT. Trimming shortened V by 8 bases and J by 8 bases, and 7 bases separated the two germline ends. This CDR3 has 11 amino acids. This CDR3 reads CASSIDSPLHF. CDR3 sequence (DNA): TGTGCCAGCTCCATAGATTCACCCCTCCACTTT.

V is TRBV5-6 and J is TRBJ2-1; 7 bases match TRBD1. J gave up 1 base and V 4 bases, and 8 bases lay outside the gene matches. The germline CDR1 and CDR2 sequences are SGHDT and YYEEEE. The CDR3 covers 16 residues. The DNA of the CDR3 is TGTGCCAGCAGCCTATACAGGGGCCCATCCTACAATGAGCAGTTCTTC. Its protein is CASSLYRGPSYNEQFF.

The V and J genes are TRBV15 and TRBJ2-2; D is possibly TRBD2 (5 bases). The CDR3 runs to 17 residues. Trimming took 3 bases from V and 4 from J, leaving 18 bases between them. CDR1 is LNHNV and CDR2 is YYDKDF in the germline V gene (reference sequence). CDR3: CATSSHFGSGGTGELFF. For the CDR3, the DNA is TGTGCCACCAGCAGCCACTTTGGGAGCGGCGGCACCGGGGAGCTGTTTTTT.

The rearrangement links TRBV7-4 to TRBJ1-5; TRBD1 matches 8 bases. The V gene's germline CDR1 is SGHVT and CDR2 SQSDAQ. V lost 1 base to trimming and J lost 3 bases; unmatched junction nucleotides: 5. This CDR3 is built from 16 residues. In DNA, the CDR3 is TGTGCCAGCAGCTTAGAAGGGCAGGGGGCCAATCAGCCCCAGCATTTT. Protein sequence: CASSLEGQGANQPQHF.

This chain uses TRBV6-1 with TRBJ2-5; no definite D call. The ends were cut back, 6 bases at V and 4 bases at J, with 12 bases in the middle. The germline V gene has CDR1 MNHNS and CDR2 SASEGT. The CDR3 is 13 amino acids. The CDR3 DNA reads as TGTGCCAGCAGGACAAATGGCAGAGAGACCCAGTACTTC. Protein sequence: CASRTNGRETQYF.

The rearrangement links TRBV7-9 to TRBJ1-1, with D perhaps TRBD1 (6 bases). Trimming took 5 bases from V and 1 from J, leaving 14 bases between them. Germline V gene sequence: CDR1 SEHNR, CDR2 FQNEAQ (reference sequence). This CDR3 is 15 amino acids long. In DNA, the CDR3 is TGTGCCAGCAGCCCCAGCCGGGACAAGAACACTGAAGCTTTCTTT. Translated: CASSPSRDKNTEAFF.

The chain uses TRBV18 and TRBJ1-1; D unresolved. CDR1 is KGHSH, CDR2 LQKENI, per germline. Trimming pared 4 bases from V and 3 bases from J, leaving 9 bases between. The CDR3 contains 13 residues. This CDR3 reads CASSLGEDTEAFF. The DNA for the CDR3 is TGTGCCAGCTCACTCGGTGAAGACACTGAAGCTTTCTTT.

The chain employs TRBV6-6 and TRBJ2-7; the match to TRBD1 covers 8 bases. CDR3 length: 16 residues. Losses at the gene ends were 2 bases for V and 0 bases for J; bases not matched to a gene: 6. CDR1 and CDR2 (germline): MNHNY, SVGAGI (reference sequence). The CDR3 DNA follows: TGTGCCAGCAGTTACCCCTGGGACAGGCCCTCCTACGAGCAGTACTTC. Protein product: CASSYPWDRPSYEQYF.

The V call is TRBV4-1, the J call TRBJ2-6; 8 bases match TRBD1. The CDR3 length is 17 residues. Looked up from germline, CDR1 is MGHRA and CDR2 is YSYEKL. Trimming removed 4 bases from V and 0 bases from J; junction bases left unmatched: 5. Here the CDR3 DNA reads TGCGCCAGCAGCCCGGGACAGGAACTCTCTGGGGCCAACGTCCTGACTTTC. Translation: CASSPGQELSGANVLTF.

The V call is TRBV15, the J call TRBJ1-2, with a weak D call TRBD1 (5 bases). V was trimmed by 3 bases and J by 8 bases, leaving 16 bases between them. Germline lookup yields CDR1 LNHNV and CDR2 YYDKDF (reference sequence). This CDR3 spans 14 amino acids. CDR3: CATSRGVGGGGYTF. The DNA for the CDR3 is TGTGCCACCAGCAGGGGGGTGGGAGGAGGAGGCTACACCTTC.

This clone was observed a handful of times. V usage is TRBV6-6 and J usage is TRBJ2-2; 10 positions match TRBD1. Germline V gene sequence: CDR1 MNHNY, CDR2 SVGAGI (reference sequence). Unmatched junction bases numbered 8, after V lost 6 bases and J lost 4 bases. This CDR3 comprises 16 residues. The CDR3 DNA reads as TGTGCCAGCAGACTAGGGGGGACAGGGGTCACCGGGGAGCTGTTTTTT. The encoded protein is CASRLGGTGVTGELFF.

This chain uses TRBV5-1 with TRBJ1-1, with D perhaps TRBD1 (6 bases). Germline CDR1 SGHRS, CDR2 YFSETQ. This CDR3 spans 13 amino acids. V was shortened by 9 bases and J by 0 bases, with 12 bases between the two germline ends. This chain's CDR3 is CATSTGMNTEAFF. The CDR3 coding sequence is TGCGCCACCTCAACAGGGATGAACACTGAAGCTTTCTTT.

The genes are TRBV18 and TRBJ1-4; perhaps TRBD1 as D (5 bases). Germline-derived CDR1 and CDR2 are KGHSH and LQKENI. This CDR3 is 14 amino acids long. Trimming shortened V by 4 bases and J by 1 base, and 7 bases separated the two germline ends. The CDR3, as DNA: TGTGCCAGCTCACGACAGCTAACTAATGAAAAACTGTTTTTT. As protein: CASSRQLTNEKLFF.

The chain combines TRBV5-1 with TRBJ1-2; TRBD1 aligns across 11 bases. CDR1 is SGHRS and CDR2 is YFSETQ in the germline V gene. The CDR3 is made up of 15 amino acids. V was clipped by 1 base and J by 7 bases; unmatched bases: 6. The CDR3 spells CASSLLSGTGGGYTF. The CDR3 coding sequence is TGCGCCAGCAGCTTGTTATCCGGGACAGGGGGTGGCTACACCTTC.

The chain employs TRBV21-1 and TRBJ2-7; the table's D call, TRBD1, was not checked against the DNA. TRBV21-1 represents a pseudogene. CDR3 length equals 14 residues. CDR3 bases: TGTGCCACCCCGGGCCGACAGGGTTCCTACGAGCAGTACTTC. Protein sequence: CATPGRQGSYEQYF.

This clone turned up a few times. The chain combines TRBV28 with TRBJ1-1; 9 positions match TRBD1. The CDR3 loop spans 16 amino acids. J was trimmed by 9 bases and V by 5 bases; bases with no gene match: 16. The V gene's germline CDR1 is MDHEN and CDR2 SYDVKM. CDR3 loop: CASSPALTGGWGKAFF. The CDR3 region has the DNA TGTGCCAGCAGTCCCGCCTTAACAGGGGGCTGGGGAAAAGCTTTCTTT. Full variable domain (rest looked up from reference TRBV28 and TRBJ1-1): DVKVTQSSRYLVKRTGEKVFLECVQDMDHENMFWYRQDPGLGLRLIYFSYDVKMKEKGDIPEGYSVSREKKERFSLILESASTNQTSMYLCASSPALTGGWGKAFFGQGTRLTVV.

This chain joins TRBV19 and TRBJ2-5; 7 nucleotides align to TRBD1. CDR1 is LNHDA, CDR2 SQIVND, per germline (reference sequence). The CDR3 has 14 residues. V gave up 5 bases and J gave up 0 bases; unmatched junction bases: 3. CDR3 protein: CASSLTGDQETQYF. CDR3 bases: TGTGCCAGTAGTTTAACAGGGGACCAAGAGACCCAGTACTTC.

This clone turned up a few times. This sequence joins TRBV4-1 and TRBJ1-6, with a tentative D call TRBD1 (6 bases). Trimming removed 4 bases from V and 5 bases from J, with 12 bases in between. The CDR3 loop spans 15 amino acids. The V gene's germline CDR1 is MGHRA and CDR2 YSYEKL. CDR3 amino acids: CASSPGAVNNSPLHF. As DNA, the CDR3 is TGCGCCAGCAGCCCAGGGGCGGTAAATAATTCACCCCTCCACTTT.